These 3 T cell receptor beta chains came from one sample sequenced in a study of blood T cells in healthy people across ages. A J-beta primer mix and a sample-barcoded 5' primer were used in a second PCR of about 6 to 12 cycles. TCRdb reprocessed the 5' RACE reads via MiXCR and lists one record per CDR3 protein. The top ten clones hold roughly 18% of a sample with about 800,000 distinct CDR3 sequences, about 47% of them seen once. The specimen was blood. These receptor sequences come from a man older than 75 in good health.

This chain connects TRBV11-2 to TRBJ2-2; TRBD1 agrees at 10 bases. This CDR3 has 21 amino acids. CDR1 is SGHAT, CDR2 FQNNGV, per germline. The V and J ends lost 1 base and 7 bases, in that order; junction bases with no gene match: 21. Here the CDR3 DNA reads TGTGCCAGCAGCTTAGTCCGCTCCCAGGGTTCCGGGACAGGGGTCTACGGGGAGCTGTTTTTT. Translation gives CASSLVRSQGSGTGVYGELFF.

This clonotype was observed at least ten times. The chain has TRBV12-3 or TRBV12-4 and TRBJ2-7, with D perhaps assigned TRBD1 or TRBD2 (6 bases each). The CDR3 has 12 residues. Trimming took off 4 bases at V and 6 bases at J, with 10 bases between the two ends. CDR3 in DNA: TGTGCCAGCAGTTCCGAGGGGGGCGAGCAGTACTTC. Translation gives CASSSEGGEQYF.

The rearrangement uses TRBV20-1 and TRBJ2-2, with 9 bases aligning to TRBD1. Germline CDR1 is DFQATT and CDR2 is SNEGSKA (reference sequence). This CDR3 is built from 13 residues. J gave up 6 bases and V 6 bases, and 5 bases lay outside the gene matches. In DNA, the CDR3 is TGCAGTGCCCACGGGACAGGGTCCGGGGAGCTGTTTTTT. This gives the protein CSAHGTGSGELFF.